The clone carrying this T cell receptor (beta chain) was observed once. The antigen remains unidentified. This record belongs to a study of cytomegalovirus exposure and HLA in healthy donors. J was trimmed by 5 bases and V by 3 bases; bases with no gene match: 1. Germline-derived CDR1 and CDR2 are SGHRS and YFSETQ. This CDR3 is built from 14 residues. Whole-study results and caveats: There were approximately 150 TCR beta chains listed as cytomegalovirus-associated. What was likely a sequencing artifact was a cluster of highly shared sequence variants. Earlier analysis yielded a pattern in which most TCR beta V segments were productive about 90% or about 30% of the time. When presence/absence was analysed, sequencing depth was taken to be roughly uniform across donors.

In the PCR, 60 Vbeta and 13 Jbeta primers were used. Sequenced by immunoSEQ multiplex PCR; TCRdb stores in-frame clones only, minus some. The sample has under 200,000 clones; around 82% are singletons. The sample comprised PBMCs. The chain couples TRBV5-1 to TRBJ2-7; TRBD2 agrees at 14 bases. This TCR was recovered from a boy aged 2 to 10 in good health and CMV-seronegative. The CDR3 nucleotides read TGCGCCAGCAGCTGGGGACTAGCGGGAGACGAGCAGTACTTC. This sequence encodes CASSWGLAGDEQYF.